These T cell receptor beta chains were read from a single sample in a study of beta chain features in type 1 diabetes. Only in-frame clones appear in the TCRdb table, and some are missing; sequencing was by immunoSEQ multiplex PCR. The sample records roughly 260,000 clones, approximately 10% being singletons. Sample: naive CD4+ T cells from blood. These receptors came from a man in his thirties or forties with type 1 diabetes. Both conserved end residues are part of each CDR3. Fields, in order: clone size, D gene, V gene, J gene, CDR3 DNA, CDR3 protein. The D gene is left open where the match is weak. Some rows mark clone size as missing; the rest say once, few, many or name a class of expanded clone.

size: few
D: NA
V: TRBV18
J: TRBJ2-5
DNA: TGTGCCAGCTCACCGCAGGGAGAGACCCAGTACTTC
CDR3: CASSPQGETQYF

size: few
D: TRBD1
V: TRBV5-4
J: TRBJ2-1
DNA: TGTGCCAGCAGCTCCGGACAGGGGATATACAATGAGCAGTTCTTC
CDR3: CASSSGQGIYNEQFF

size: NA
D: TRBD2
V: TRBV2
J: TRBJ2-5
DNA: TGTGCCAGCAGTGAAGGAGCGGGGGAAGAGACCCAGTACTTC
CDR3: CASSEGAGEETQYF

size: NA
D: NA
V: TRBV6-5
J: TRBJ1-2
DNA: TGTGCCAGCAGTTTAAATGGCTACACCTTC
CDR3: CASSLNGYTF

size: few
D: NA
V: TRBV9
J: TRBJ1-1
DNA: TGTGCCAGCAGCGTCGACGGGGGAAGAACTGAAGCTTTCTTT
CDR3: CASSVDGGRTEAFF

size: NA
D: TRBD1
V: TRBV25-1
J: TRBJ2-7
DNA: TGTGCCAGCAGTGAATCCGGGACAGGGGGATACGAGCAGTACTTC
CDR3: CASSESGTGGYEQYF

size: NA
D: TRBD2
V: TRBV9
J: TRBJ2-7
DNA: TGTGCCAGCAGCGTAGATTCTAGCGGGGGGTACGAGCAGTACTTC
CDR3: CASSVDSSGGYEQYF

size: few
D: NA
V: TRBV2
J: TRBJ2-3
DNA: TGTGCCAGCAGTGAGAGCCTCAGCACAGATACGCAGTATTTT
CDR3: CASSESLSTDTQYF

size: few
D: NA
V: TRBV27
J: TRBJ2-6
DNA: TGTGCCAGCAGGACTTCTGGGGCCAACGTCCTGACTTTC
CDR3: CASRTSGANVLTF

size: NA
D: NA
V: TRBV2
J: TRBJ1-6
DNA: TGTGCCAGCGGTAGATCACCCCTCCACTTT
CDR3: CASGRSPLHF

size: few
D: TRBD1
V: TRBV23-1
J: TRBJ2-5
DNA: TGCGCCAGGACGGATATAGACAGGGGGCAAGAGACCCAGTACTTC
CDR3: CARTDIDRGQETQYF

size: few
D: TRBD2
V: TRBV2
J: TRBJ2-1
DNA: TGTGCCAGCAGTGACCCGGGACTAGCGAGCTCCTACAATGAGCAGTTCTTC
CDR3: CASSDPGLASSYNEQFF

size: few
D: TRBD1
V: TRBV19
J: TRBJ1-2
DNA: TGTGCCAGTCGGGGACAGGCGAACTATGGCTACACCTTC
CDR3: CASRGQANYGYTF

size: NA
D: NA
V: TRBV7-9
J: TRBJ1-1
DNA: TGTGCCAGCAGCGCCAGGGTAATGAACACTGAAGCTTTCTTT
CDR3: CASSARVMNTEAFF

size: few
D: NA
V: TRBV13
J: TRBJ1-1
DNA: TGTGCCAGCAGCTTAGGAATGCGTTACGGAGCTTTCTTT
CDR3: CASSLGMRYGAFF

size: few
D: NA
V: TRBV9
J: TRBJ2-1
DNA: TGTGCCAGCAGCGTAGGTCCTATGGTGAGCGGTTACAATGAGCAGTTCTTC
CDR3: CASSVGPMVSGYNEQFF

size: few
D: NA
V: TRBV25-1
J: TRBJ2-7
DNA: TGTGCCAGCAGTGCCGGACTTGCGCCCTACGAGCAGTACTTC
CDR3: CASSAGLAPYEQYF

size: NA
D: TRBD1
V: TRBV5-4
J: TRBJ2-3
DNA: TGTGCCAGCAGCTGGACAGGGGGCGCTGGGACAGATACGCAGTATTTT
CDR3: CASSWTGGAGTDTQYF

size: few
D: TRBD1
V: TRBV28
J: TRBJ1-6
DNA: TGTGCCAGCAGTCCCCCTGACAGGGCGAAATCACCCCTCCACTTT
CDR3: CASSPPDRAKSPLHF

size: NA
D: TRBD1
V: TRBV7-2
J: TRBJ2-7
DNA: TGTGCCAGCAGCTTAGGAGGAGGGACAGGGGGAGCCTACGAGCAGTACTTC
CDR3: CASSLGGGTGGAYEQYF

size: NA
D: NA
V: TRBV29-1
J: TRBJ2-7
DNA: TGCAGCGTTGAAGGAGGTCGGGGGATCGACGAGCAGTACTTC
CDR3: CSVEGGRGIDEQYF

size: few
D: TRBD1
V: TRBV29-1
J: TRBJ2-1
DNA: TGCAGCGGTGCCAAACAGGGGCCCCCCTACAATGAGCAGTTCTTC
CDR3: CSGAKQGPPYNEQFF

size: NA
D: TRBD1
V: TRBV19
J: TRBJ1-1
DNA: TGTGCCAGTAGTATCCTGGGACAGGAAAAGACTGAAGCTTTCTTT
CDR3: CASSILGQEKTEAFF

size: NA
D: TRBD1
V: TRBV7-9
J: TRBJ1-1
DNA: TGTGCCAGCAGCATCGCAGACAGGGTTGCTTTCTTT
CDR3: CASSIADRVAFF

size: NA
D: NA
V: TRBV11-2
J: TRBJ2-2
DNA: TGTGCCAGCAGCCCAGGTGCCGGGGAGCTGTTTTTT
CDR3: CASSPGAGELFF

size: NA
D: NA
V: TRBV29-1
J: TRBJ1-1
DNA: TGCAGCGTTGAAGAGAACAGATACACTGAAGCTTTCTTT
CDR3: CSVEENRYTEAFF

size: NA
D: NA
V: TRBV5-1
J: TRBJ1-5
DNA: TGCGCCAGCAGCTTGGGCGGTAGCTACAATCAGCCCCAGCATTTT
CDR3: CASSLGGSYNQPQHF

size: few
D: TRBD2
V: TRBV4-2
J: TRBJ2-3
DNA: TGTGCCAGCAGCCAAGACCTCCGTAGCGGGGGGGAGGATACGCAGTATTTT
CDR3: CASSQDLRSGGEDTQYF

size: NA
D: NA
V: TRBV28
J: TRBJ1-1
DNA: TGTGCCAGCAGTCCTTTGAGCCTGAACACTGAAGCTTTCTTT
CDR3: CASSPLSLNTEAFF

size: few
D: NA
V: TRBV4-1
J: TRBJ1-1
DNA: TGCGCCAGCAGCCTCGAGGAGTACAGGGTGCACACTGAAGCTTTCTTT
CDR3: CASSLEEYRVHTEAFF

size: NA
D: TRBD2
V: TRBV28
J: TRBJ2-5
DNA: TGTGCCAGCAGTTTACTAACTAGCGGGGGACGTCGGGAGACCCAGTACTTC
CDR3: CASSLLTSGGRRETQYF

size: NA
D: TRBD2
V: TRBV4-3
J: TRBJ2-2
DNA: TGCGCCAGCAGCCAATCTGAGACCGCGGGGGGCAACACCGGGGAGCTGTTTTTT
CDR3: CASSQSETAGGNTGELFF

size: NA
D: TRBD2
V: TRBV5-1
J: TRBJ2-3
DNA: TGCGCCAGCAGCTTCCGGACTAGCGGGGCGACAGATACGCAGTATTTT
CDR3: CASSFRTSGATDTQYF

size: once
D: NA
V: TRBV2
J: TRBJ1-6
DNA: TGTGCCAGCAGTGGAAGGGGAGGCGATTCACCCCTCCACTTT
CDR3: CASSGRGGDSPLHF

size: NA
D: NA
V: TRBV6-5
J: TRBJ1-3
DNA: TGTGCCAGCAGTTACTCCTTTTCTGGAAACACCATATATTTT
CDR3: CASSYSFSGNTIYF

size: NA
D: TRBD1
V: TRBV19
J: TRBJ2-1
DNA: TGTGCCAGTCGAACGACAGGGGGCTCCTACAATGAGCAGTTCTTC
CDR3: CASRTTGGSYNEQFF

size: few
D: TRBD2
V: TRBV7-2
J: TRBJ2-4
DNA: TGTGCCAGCAGCCCGCGGGGGGGCGTGGTAAACATTCAGTACTTC
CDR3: CASSPRGGVVNIQYF

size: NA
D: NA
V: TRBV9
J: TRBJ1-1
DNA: TGTGCCAGCAGCGTAGTTCCAGAAAACACTGAAGCTTTCTTT
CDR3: CASSVVPENTEAFF

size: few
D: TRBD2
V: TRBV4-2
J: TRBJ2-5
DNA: TGTGCCAGCAGCCATGGGACTAGCGGGGGGGAGACCCAGTACTTC
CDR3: CASSHGTSGGETQYF

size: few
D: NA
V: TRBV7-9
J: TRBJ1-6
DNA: TGTGCCAGCAGCCCTACAGCGGCTAATTCACCCCTCCACTTT
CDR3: CASSPTAANSPLHF

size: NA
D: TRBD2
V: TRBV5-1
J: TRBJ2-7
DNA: TGCGCCAGCAGTTATGGGACTAGCGGATACGAGCAGTACTTC
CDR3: CASSYGTSGYEQYF

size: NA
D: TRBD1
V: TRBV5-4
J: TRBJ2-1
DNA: TGTGCCAGCAGCTCCGGACAGGGGGACAATGAGCAGTTCTTC
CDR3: CASSSGQGDNEQFF

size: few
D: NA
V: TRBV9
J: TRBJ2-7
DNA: TGTGCCAGCAGCGCCCCGGGACTTTACGAGCAGTACTTC
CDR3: CASSAPGLYEQYF

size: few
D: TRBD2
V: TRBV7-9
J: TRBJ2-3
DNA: TGTGCCAGCAGCCAAGGACTAGCGGGGGAGGATACGCAGTATTTT
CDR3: CASSQGLAGEDTQYF

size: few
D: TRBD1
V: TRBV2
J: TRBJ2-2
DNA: TGTGCCAGCAGTAGACAGGGGCCCGGGGAGCTGTTTTTT
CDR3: CASSRQGPGELFF

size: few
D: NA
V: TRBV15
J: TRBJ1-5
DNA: TGTGCCACCAGCAGAGATCGGACAGTTAATCAGCCCCAGCATTTT
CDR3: CATSRDRTVNQPQHF

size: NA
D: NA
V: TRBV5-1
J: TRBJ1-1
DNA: TGCGCCAGCAGCTTGCCGGGCACTGAAGCTTTCTTT
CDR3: CASSLPGTEAFF

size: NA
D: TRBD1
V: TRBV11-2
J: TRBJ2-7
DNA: TGTGCCAGCAGCTTATCTCTGGGGACAGGGGTTTCCTACGAGCAGTACTTC
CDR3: CASSLSLGTGVSYEQYF

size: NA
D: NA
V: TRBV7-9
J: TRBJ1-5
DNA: TGTGCCAGCAGCCCCTCGGGTCAGCCCCAGCATTTT
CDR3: CASSPSGQPQHF

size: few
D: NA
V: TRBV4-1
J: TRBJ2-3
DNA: TGCGCCAGCAGCCAAGTTCTAGCCTCAGATACGCAGTATTTT
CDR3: CASSQVLASDTQYF

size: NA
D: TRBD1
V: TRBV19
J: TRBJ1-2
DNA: TGTGCCAGTCAGTTGGACAGGGGCTATGGCTACACCTTC
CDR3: CASQLDRGYGYTF

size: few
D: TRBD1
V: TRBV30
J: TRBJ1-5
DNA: TGTGCCTGGAGTCCCCTGGACAGGACCGCCCAGCATTTT
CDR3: CAWSPLDRTAQHF